This T cell receptor beta chain was captured in a study of cytomegalovirus exposure and HLA in healthy donors. Whole-study findings and limits: Earlier findings revealed that most TCR beta V segments proved productive either about 90% or about 30% of the time. The authors reported that TCR beta sequences could predict HLA-A and HLA-B alleles. These predictions were accurate for most subjects in the first cohort.

Donors likely had unrecorded immune exposures despite being nominally healthy when sampled. PCR employed 60 Vbeta and 13 Jbeta primers. Measured with immunoSEQ multiplex PCR; TCRdb has only the in-frame clones, and not every one. The table records about 160,000 clones, 65% to 85% of them present only once. This CDR3 has 10 residues. The germline CDR1 and CDR2 sequences are MDHEN and SYDVKM. The V end was cut by 6 bases, the J end by 4 bases, with 3 bases between. As concerns this clone: The antigen remains undetermined.

The receptor was isolated from a male donor in good health and CMV-seropositive. The chain has TRBV28 and TRBJ1-2, with unresolved D. The sample consisted of PBMCs. DNA of the CDR3: TGTGCCAGCAGCAGCTATGGCTACACCTTC. Its protein product is CASSSYGYTF.